This T cell receptor beta chain was sequenced during a study of T cell responses to AZD1222 COVID-19 vaccine. Repertoires were generated with immunoSEQ multiplex PCR, while TCRdb's copy carries only in-frame clones and drops some. The data show tens of thousands of clones, with around three quarters seen just once and roughly 50% held by the top ten. Details on this clone: Its antigen is still unknown.

Timing groups of about 4 and about 12 weeks for second doses were pooled. In germline, CDR1 is GTSNPN, CDR2 SVGIG (reference sequence). The CDR3 is made up of 13 amino acids. Between the trimmed V and J ends, which lost 2 bases and 8 bases, there was a span of 13 bases. Study-level findings and limits: AZD1222 recipients seropositive at baseline numbered only six or seven. The repertoires were collected only after the peak T cell response. Spike-specific TCR repertoires showed rising breadth and depth after two AZD1222 doses.

This sample comprised peripheral blood, obtained 28 days after the second AZD1222 dose. The TCR sequence derives from an adult who received the AZD1222 COVID-19 vaccine. The rearrangement joins TRBV30 to TRBJ2-1; D might be TRBD2 (6 bases). As DNA, the CDR3 is TGTGCCTGGAGTCCGGGAGAGCTCTATGAGCAGTTCTTC. Its translation: CAWSPGELYEQFF.